The clone carrying this TCR beta chain has a handful of counts. Using its own MiXCR run on the 5' RACE reads, TCRdb lists one record per CDR3 protein. The data hold hundreds of thousands of distinct CDR3 sequences, with more than 15% observed a single time. The CDR3 is 17 amino acids. This sample stems from a study of T-cell memory formation after mild COVID-19. Study information: Largely donor-specific sequence clusters came from two donors.

This rearrangement joins TRBV21-1 to TRBJ1-3; the DNA was not used to check the table's D call, TRBD1. TRBV21-1 is described as a pseudogene. Sequencing was performed on PBMCs or a T cell subset sorted from them (not recorded which). The sequence derives from a man between 18 and 29 years old who had mild COVID-19 (a few samples of this study predate the infection). Cell type and time point are not known. CDR3: CASSKVPFQGTGNTIYF. The CDR3 DNA reads TGTGCCAGCAGCAAAGTCCCCTTTCAAGGGACTGGAAACACCATATATTTT.